This T cell receptor beta chain appears in the sequencing data of a study of cytomegalovirus exposure and HLA in healthy donors. Trimming removed 1 base from V and 0 bases from J, with 7 bases in between. The CDR3 is made up of 15 amino acids. CDR1 and CDR2 (germline): GTSNPN, SVGIG (reference sequence). Use of 60 Vbeta and 13 Jbeta primers characterized the PCR. Sequencing was performed with immunoSEQ multiplex PCR; in TCRdb, only in-frame clones are kept and a portion is missing. The top ten clones hold 2.7% of a sample with about 200,000 clones, approximately 78% of them seen once. The source material was PBMCs. The chain has TRBV30 and TRBJ2-6, with D uncertain. This TCR was recovered from a woman in her 40s in good health and CMV-seronegative. CDR3 bases: TGTGCCTGGAGTGACGACTCCTCTGGGGCCAACGTCCTGACTTTC. Its translation: CAWSDDSSGANVLTF.